The 25 T cell receptor beta chains presented below share a single source sample, sequenced in a study of beta chain features in type 1 diabetes. These receptors' antigens are unknown. Study-level points and caveats: Type 1 diabetes patients had moderately but significantly shorter TCRB CDR3s in all four CD4+ subsets.

TCRB transcripts that were expressed got sequenced, as all of the isolated RNA had been reverse transcribed. Sequenced by immunoSEQ multiplex PCR; TCRdb stores in-frame clones only, minus some. The sample consists of 100,000 to 150,000 clones, 15% to 20% of them appearing once. The specimen sequenced was central memory CD4+ T cells from blood. These TCRs come from a man younger than 35 with type 1 diabetes.

This clone was observed a few times. V is TRBV30 and J is TRBJ2-5; D call uncertain. The better agreement between TRBJ2-7 and the DNA end casts doubt on the J call. Germline V gene lookup returns CDR1 GTSNPN and CDR2 SVGIG (reference sequence). This CDR3 contains 14 residues. The CDR3: CAWSQDSWGSEQYF. The DNA for the CDR3 is TGTGCCTGGAGCCAAGACTCTTGGGGATCCGAGCAGTACTTC.

Only a few counts were recorded for this clone. This may arise from a read error, as a much more abundant clone is one base away. The same CDR3 also results from other DNA sequences found in this sample. The chain has TRBV15 and TRBJ2-5; TRBD1 matches 7 bases. Germline trimming cut 0 bases from V and 4 bases from J; bases unmatched to any gene: 2. This CDR3 is built from 14 residues. Germline loops: CDR1 LNHNV, CDR2 YYDKDF (reference sequence). CDR3 coding DNA: TGTGCCACCAGCAGAGAGGACAGGCGAGAGACCCAGTACTTC. Translating it yields CATSREDRRETQYF.

In this sample, this clone turned up a few times. V gene TRBV6-1 combines with J gene TRBJ2-4, with a tentative D call TRBD1 (6 bases). CDR1 is MNHNS, CDR2 SASEGT, per germline. This CDR3 spans 14 amino acids. V lost 5 bases and J 12 bases, leaving 20 bases between the germline ends. The CDR3 loop is CASSLGQHTSGQYF. The CDR3 region has the DNA TGTGCCAGCAGTCTCGGACAGCACACCTCCGGTCAGTACTTC.

This clone has only a few counts. The chain uses TRBV4-2 and TRBJ2-1; TRBD2 matches at 9 bases. V dropped 1 base and J dropped 8; count of bases not matched to a gene: 12. Germline loops: CDR1 LGHNA, CDR2 YNFKEQ. CDR3 length: 17 residues. CDR3 coding DNA: TGTGCCAGCAGCCAAGTTCAGACCGGGACTAGCCCCGATGAGCAGTTCTTC. Translated, it gives CASSQVQTGTSPDEQFF.

The chain carries TRBV7-9 and TRBJ1-1; D is unresolved. The CDR3 runs 13 residues. Germline loops: CDR1 SEHNR, CDR2 FQNEAQ (reference sequence). Trimming left V 2 bases short and J 3 bases short, with 7 bases between. The CDR3 nucleotides are TGTGCCAGCAGCTTAACGAGGGACACTGAAGCTTTCTTT. The encoded protein is CASSLTRDTEAFF.

This clone has at least ten counts. This same CDR3 is encoded by further DNA sequences in the sample. CDR3 region: CASSLGRGVTDTQYF. The CDR3 coding sequence is TGTGCCAGCAGTTTAGGGAGAGGGGTCACAGATACGCAGTATTTT. The rearrangement links TRBV27 to TRBJ2-3; either TRBD1 or TRBD2 may supply D (5 bases each). The CDR3 runs to 15 residues. V lost 2 bases to trimming and J lost 2 bases, with 11 bases between them. Germline CDR1 reads MNHEY; CDR2 reads SMNVEV (reference sequence).

This clone showed up just a few times. The chain is built from TRBV2 and TRBJ2-3; TRBD2 matches at 13 bases. The CDR3 is 17 residues long. Germline CDR1 is SNHLY and CDR2 is FYNNEI. V trimming: 4 bases; J trimming: 3 bases; junction bases outside the gene matches: 7. CDR3 coding DNA: TGTGCCAGCAGTGCAACTAGCGGGAGGGCCAGGACAGATACGCAGTATTTT. Amino acid sequence: CASSATSGRARTDTQYF.

This clone was recorded many times. This chain links TRBV5-4 with TRBJ2-7; the D call may be TRBD1 or TRBD2 (5 bases each). Trimming shortened V by 4 bases and J by 3 bases, and 14 bases separated the two germline ends. CDR1 SGHNT and CDR2 YYREEE come from the germline V gene (reference sequence). The CDR3 is made up of 14 amino acids. CDR3: CASSPGTAHYEQYF. Written as DNA, the CDR3 is TGTGCCAGCAGCCCCGGGACGGCACACTACGAGCAGTACTTC.

This clone was counted between two and nine times. V gene TRBV7-3 combines with J gene TRBJ2-4; maybe TRBD2 (5 bases). This CDR3 comprises 13 residues. Germline V lookup: CDR1 SGHTA, CDR2 FQGTGA. Trimming removed 2 bases from V and 9 bases from J, with 11 bases in between. This CDR3 reads CASSLRSGGIQYF. The CDR3, as DNA: TGTGCCAGCAGCTTACGATCTGGAGGCATTCAGTACTTC. Drawing the rest from reference TRBV7-3 and TRBJ2-4, the complete variable domain is GAGVSQTPSNKVTEKGKYVELRCDPISGHTALYWYRQSLGQGPEFLIYFQGTGAADDSGLPNDRFFAVRPEGSVSTLKIQRTERGDSAVYLCASSLRSGGIQYFGAGTRLSVL.

This clone was seen at least ten times. The chain couples TRBV28 to TRBJ1-5; unclear D gene. CDR1 is MDHEN and CDR2 is SYDVKM in the germline V gene. This CDR3 has 15 residues. The V end lost 6 bases, the J end lost 2 bases, and 14 bases lay between the germline ends. The DNA for the CDR3 is TGTGCCAGCAGGTCCCCCTGGGAGGGCAATCAGCCCCAGCATTTT. The encoded protein is CASRSPWEGNQPQHF.

The chain links TRBV5-6 to TRBJ1-1; D is unclear. There are 16 residues in the CDR3. V lost 5 bases and J 1 base, leaving 18 bases between the germline ends. CDR1 and CDR2 from the germline V gene are SGHDT and YYEEEE. CDR3 sequence (DNA): TGTGCCAGCAGTCCCCCCGAGGAGCGTCCGAACACTGAAGCTTTCTTT. Protein sequence: CASSPPEERPNTEAFF.

This chain connects TRBV2 to TRBJ1-2; D is unresolved. The germline V and J ends were trimmed by 0 bases and 7 bases, with 15 bases remaining between them. The CDR3 runs to 15 residues. Germline CDR1 SNHLY, CDR2 FYNNEI. The CDR3 coding sequence is TGTGCCAGCAGTGAAGCGCTGGGCAGGCCAAGTGGCTACACCTTC. Translating it yields CASSEALGRPSGYTF.

This clone appeared a few times. The chain has TRBV7-3 and TRBJ1-2, with 9 nucleotides matching TRBD1. V shed 1 base and J 4 bases; nucleotides not matched to a gene: 4. This CDR3 has 15 residues. Germline loops: CDR1 SGHTA, CDR2 FQGTGA. The CDR3 DNA reads TGTGCCAGCAGCTTAAAGGGGACAGGGTCCTATGGCTACACCTTC. Translated: CASSLKGTGSYGYTF.

This clone was detected ten times or more. The rearrangement uses TRBV29-1 and TRBJ2-4; D is perhaps TRBD2 (6 bases). Trimming took 4 bases from V and 1 from J, leaving 11 bases between them. The germline V gene encodes CDR1 SQVTM and CDR2 ANQGSEA. The CDR3 is 14 residues long. CDR3 region: CSVAAGMAKNIQYF. In DNA form, the CDR3 reads TGCAGCGTTGCGGCGGGGATGGCCAAAAACATTCAGTACTTC.

Only a few counts were recorded for this clone. This chain uses TRBV29-1 with TRBJ2-1; 8 bases map to TRBD1. Trimming took 8 bases from V and 6 from J; bases not matched to a gene: 12. The CDR3 has 14 residues. Germline CDR1 and CDR2: SQVTM and ANQGSEA. The CDR3 sequence is CSSLQGQGANEQFF. The CDR3, as DNA: TGCAGCTCTCTCCAGGGGCAGGGGGCCAATGAGCAGTTCTTC.

The chain links TRBV2 to TRBJ1-2, with TRBD1 identical over 7 bases. With V trimmed by 4 bases and J by 7 bases, 3 bases remained unmatched. The CDR3 is 12 residues long. Germline CDR1 reads SNHLY; CDR2 reads FYNNEI. CDR3 DNA sequence: TGTGCCAGCAGTGGGGACAGCAGTGGCTACACCTTC. It translates to CASSGDSSGYTF. Based on the CDR3 plus reference TRBV2 and TRBJ1-2, the full variable domain is EPEVTQTPSHQVTQMGQEVILRCVPISNHLYFYWYRQILGQKVEFLVSFYNNEISEKSEIFDDQFSVERPDGSNFTLKIRSTKLEDSAMYFCASSGDSSGYTFGSGTRLTVV.

This clone was detected only a few times. The chain carries TRBV2 and TRBJ2-2; D not resolved. V was trimmed by 7 bases and J by 7 bases, leaving 10 bases between them. CDR1 and CDR2 from the germline V gene are SNHLY and FYNNEI. There are 12 residues in the CDR3. The CDR3 is CASNEVIGELFF. CDR3 DNA: TGTGCCAGCAACGAGGTGATCGGGGAGCTGTTTTTT.

The rearrangement links TRBV28 to TRBJ1-1; the D is unclear. Germline-derived CDR1 and CDR2 are MDHEN and SYDVKM. The V and J ends lost 1 base and 5 bases respectively, with 11 bases between them. This CDR3 contains 14 residues. The CDR3 spells CASSLYDTRTEAFF. As DNA, the CDR3 is TGTGCCAGCAGTTTATACGACACGCGAACTGAAGCTTTCTTT.

This sequence joins TRBV6-5 and TRBJ1-4, with 7 bases matching TRBD1. Trimming cost V 6 bases and J 0 bases; bases outside gene matches: 4. Looked up from germline, CDR1 is MNHEY and CDR2 is SVGAGI. The CDR3 is made up of 15 amino acids. The CDR3 is CASSRDSATNEKLFF. The CDR3, as DNA: TGTGCCAGCAGCCGGGACAGTGCAACTAATGAAAAACTGTTTTTT.

J is TRBJ1-1 and V is TRBV7-2, with 9 bases aligning to TRBD1. J lost 4 bases, V lost 5 bases, and 8 bases had no gene match. The V gene's germline CDR1 is SGHTA and CDR2 FQGNSA. The CDR3 is made up of 15 amino acids. This chain's CDR3 is CASSRRTGEGTEAFF. The CDR3 nucleotides are TGTGCCAGCAGCCGCCGGACAGGGGAGGGCACTGAAGCTTTCTTT.

This clone appeared many times. This chain links TRBV6-5 with TRBJ1-5; no clear D gene. Germline-derived CDR1 and CDR2 are MNHEY and SVGAGI. The V end lost 1 base, the J end lost 8 bases, and 9 bases lay between the germline ends. The CDR3 sequence is 13 residues long. The CDR3 region is CASSYWEGEPQHF. The CDR3 nucleotides are TGTGCCAGCAGTTACTGGGAAGGTGAGCCCCAGCATTTT.

This clone was detected a few times. This sequence joins TRBV2 and TRBJ2-5; TRBD2 matches 8 bases. Losses at the gene ends were 5 bases for V and 5 bases for J; bases not matched to a gene: 4. Germline V gene data show CDR1 as SNHLY and CDR2 as FYNNEI. This CDR3 has 13 residues. CDR3 sequence (DNA): TGTGCCAGCAGTAGCGGGAGCGGGGAGACCCAGTACTTC. This sequence encodes CASSSGSGETQYF.

This clone showed up just a few times. The V and J genes are TRBV18 and TRBJ2-1; D is perhaps TRBD2 (6 bases). The germline V gene has CDR1 KGHSH and CDR2 LQKENI. The CDR3 runs 13 residues. V lost 6 bases, J lost 10 bases, and 16 bases lay in between. The CDR3 nucleotides read TGTGCCAGCTCGAGTAGCGCGGGAACCGAGCAGTTCTTC. Encoded protein: CASSSSAGTEQFF.

This chain connects TRBV7-2 to TRBJ2-5; 7 nucleotides match TRBD2. Germline loops: CDR1 SGHTA, CDR2 FQGNSA. V lost 5 bases to trimming and J lost 5 bases; unmatched junction nucleotides: 11. The CDR3 runs 15 residues. CDR3 nucleotides: TGTGCCAGCAGCCCCCAGACTAGCCGGGGGGAGACCCAGTACTTC. Translating gives CASSPQTSRGETQYF.

The chain is built from TRBV29-1 and TRBJ1-2; possible D gene TRBD1, 5 bases. This CDR3 contains 14 residues. V was clipped by 2 bases and J by 4 bases, with 14 bases between them. Germline lookup yields CDR1 SQVTM and CDR2 ANQGSEA. This CDR3 is CSVETWTLGYGYTF. As DNA, the CDR3 is TGCAGCGTTGAAACCTGGACACTTGGCTATGGCTACACCTTC.